A single sample gave rise to the 21 T cell receptor beta chains below, sequenced in a study of tissue T cells after allogeneic stem cell transplantation. This table comes from immunoSEQ multiplex PCR, and its TCRdb copy is limited to in-frame clones, with some not included. Among about 7,500 clones listed, 36% were seen once. The time point is: mouse harvest day 14 after allogeneic transplant. Tail vein injection delivered 10^7 T-cell-depleted bone marrow cells and 10^6 splenic CD5+ T cells. The specimen was skin. The receptors derive from a female BALB/c mouse given C57BL/6 T cells with graft-versus-host disease after an allogeneic hematopoietic cell transplant.

Remarks on this clone: The gene names here belong to mouse. The read finishes 1 residue shy of the CDR3 end, and the germline J gene is used to complete it. J is TRBJ2-7 and V is TRBV31; TRBD1 matches 8 bases. V lost 4 bases and J lost 0; bases outside the gene matches: 2. The CDR3 covers 13 residues. The germline V gene has CDR1 GKSSPN and CDR2 SITVG. CDR3 sequence: CAWKDRASYEQYF. The CDR3 bases that were read are TGTGCCTGGAAGGACAGGGCCTCCTATGAACAGTAC.

This clone occurred a few times. Mouse gene names and germline throughout. With the read ending 1 residue before the CDR3 end, the germline J gene is used to fill in that end. The chain carries TRBV1 and TRBJ1-2; weak D call: TRBD1 (5 bases). Germline V gene sequence: CDR1 NSQYPW, CDR2 LRSPGD (reference sequence). V was clipped by 0 bases and J by 2 bases, with 10 bases between them. The CDR3 has 15 amino acids. The CDR3 here is CTCSADNRRNSDYTF. The sequenced part of the CDR3 DNA is TGCACCTGCAGTGCAGATAACAGGCGGAACTCCGACTACACC.

To note about this clone: The genes and germline here are from mouse. The read comes to an end 1 residue before the CDR3 does, leaving the germline J gene to fill in the end. The chain uses TRBV4 and TRBJ2-2; 8 positions agree with TRBD2. The junction had 1 base not matched to a gene; V was cut back by 3 bases and J by 4 bases. The CDR3 length is 14 residues. The germline V gene encodes CDR1 LGHDT and CDR2 YNNKQL (reference sequence). Incomplete CDR3 DNA: TGTGCCAGCAGCTACTGGGGGGCCACCGGGCAGCTCTAC. Amino acid sequence: CASSYWGATGQLY. The full-length CDR3 reads as CASSYWGATGQLYF.

This clone was counted between two and nine times. These gene names are mouse names. Sequencing ends 1 residue short of the CDR3 end; the germline J gene provides the rest. The chain recombines TRBV31 with TRBJ2-4; D is uncertain. The length of the CDR3 is 14 residues. Per germline, CDR1 GKSSPN and CDR2 SITVG. V was clipped by 0 bases and J by 0 bases, with 7 bases between them. CDR3 residues: CAWSLGISQNTLYF. Partial CDR3 DNA: TGTGCCTGGAGTCTCGGGATTAGTCAAAACACCTTGTAC.

Remarks on this clone: Gene names and germline refer to mouse. Read data end 1 residue before the CDR3 end; the end is taken from the germline J gene. The sample holds other DNA sequences that translate to the same CDR3. The rearrangement links TRBV26 to TRBJ1-2; D is unclear. Germline CDR1 reads KGHPV; CDR2 reads FQNQEV (reference sequence). This CDR3 has 12 residues. V was pared by 6 bases and J by 2 bases, with 7 bases between. The CDR3 protein is CASSLQNSDYTF. Incomplete CDR3 DNA: TGTGCCAGCAGCCTACAGAACTCCGACTACACC.

By share, this clone ranks as medium-sized. The gene symbols are mouse symbols. Partial CDR3 DNA: TGTGCCCCGTATTACTCCGACTACACC. This encodes CAPYYSDYT. The entire CDR3 is CAPYYSDYTF. The rearrangement links TRBV2 to TRBJ1-2; no reliable D call. The read is 1 residue too short to cover the CDR3 end, so that end is filled in from the germline J gene. The CDR3 totals 10 residues. Germline loops: CDR1 LGHNA, CDR2 YSYQKL. Trimming stripped 11 bases from V and 3 bases from J, with 7 bases between.

This clone was observed a few times. Mouse germline and gene names are used. The read stops 1 residue short of the end of the CDR3; the missing end is completed from the germline J gene. This specimen includes other DNA sequences encoding the same CDR3. The V call is TRBV26, the J call TRBJ2-5, with TRBD1 as a possible D gene (7 bases). Germline CDR1 reads KGHPV; CDR2 reads FQNQEV (reference sequence). The CDR3 consists of 13 residues. V was shortened by 0 bases and J by 6 bases, with 7 bases between the two germline ends. Partial CDR3 DNA: TGTGCCAGCAGTCTGTCAGGGGGCGACACCCAGTAC. Amino acids: CASSLSGGDTQY. The entire CDR3 reads CASSLSGGDTQYF.

A word on this clone: The gene symbols are mouse symbols. The CDR3 is cut off 1 residue early in the read; its end comes from the germline J gene. The rearrangement uses TRBV23 and TRBJ1-2. The V gene's germline CDR1 is KGHTA and CDR2 FQNQQP. This CDR3 comprises 15 residues. This CDR3 is CSSSQGPAPNSDYTF. The CDR3 DNA, read in part, is TGCTCCAGCAGTCAAGGCCCAGCCCCAAACTCCGACTACACC.

This clone is labeled medium-sized. Germline and genes: mouse. CDR3 DNA, as far as it was read: TGTGCCAGCAGTCAAAATTCTGGAAATACGCTCTAT. As protein: CASSQNSGNTLY. The full CDR3 reads CASSQNSGNTLYF. J is TRBJ1-3 and V is TRBV26; D is undetermined. The read terminates 1 residue before the CDR3 end, so the remaining end is supplied by the germline J gene. This CDR3 comprises 13 residues. V was trimmed by 4 bases and J by 0 bases, leaving 4 bases between them. Germline V CDR1 and CDR2: KGHPV, FQNQEV (reference sequence).

This clone has only a few counts. Gene names refer to mouse genes. The read gets to within 1 residue of the CDR3 end, and the germline J gene fills in the rest. The chain combines TRBV26 with TRBJ2-5, with D uncertain. The CDR3 runs 13 residues. V was clipped by 4 bases and J by 0 bases, with 5 bases between them. The germline V gene encodes CDR1 KGHPV and CDR2 FQNQEV (reference sequence). Here the CDR3 reads CASSQNNQDTQYF. Incomplete CDR3 DNA: TGTGCCAGCAGTCAGAACAACCAAGACACCCAGTAC.

Note on this clone: Mouse names are used for the genes. The read finishes 1 residue shy of the CDR3 end, and the germline J gene is used to complete it. The chain joins TRBV4 to TRBJ2-7; 11 nucleotides line up with TRBD2. The CDR3 is made up of 14 amino acids. Germline V gene data show CDR1 as LGHDT and CDR2 as YNNKQL (reference sequence). J gave up 2 bases and V 5 bases, and 2 bases lay outside the gene matches. The DNA read from the CDR3 is TGTGCCAGCAGCCAGGACTGGGGGGCCTATGAACAGTAC. Amino acid sequence: CASSQDWGAYEQY. The entire CDR3 is CASSQDWGAYEQYF.

A remark on this clone: Mouse gene names apply. Read data end 1 residue before the CDR3 end; the end is taken from the germline J gene. The rearrangement joins TRBV26 to TRBJ2-4, with TRBD1 matching 7 bases. This CDR3 region has 14 residues. V lost 4 bases and J lost 0; bases outside the gene matches: 1. Germline CDR1 reads KGHPV; CDR2 reads FQNQEV (reference sequence). The covered CDR3 bases are TGTGCCAGCAGTCGACAGGGTAGTCAAAACACCTTGTAC. It encodes CASSRQGSQNTLY. The entire CDR3 is CASSRQGSQNTLYF.

Only a few counts were recorded for this clone. Gene names follow the mouse nomenclature. The read terminates 1 residue before the CDR3 end, so the remaining end is supplied by the germline J gene. J is TRBJ2-7 and V is TRBV14; 9 bases align to TRBD1. CDR3 length equals 15 residues. Germline lookup yields CDR1 SGHDT and CDR2 FRDEAV. V dropped 1 base and J dropped 4; count of bases not matched to a gene: 6. CDR3 DNA, as far as it was read: TGTGCCAGCAGTTTCACGGGACAGGGAGGGTATGAACAGTAC. Its protein is CASSFTGQGGYEQY. In full, the CDR3 is CASSFTGQGGYEQYF. The variable domain in full, with the rest retrieved from reference TRBV14 and TRBJ2-7, is EAGVTQSPRYAVLQEGQAVSFWCDPISGHDTLYWYQQPRDQGPQLLVYFRDEAVIDNSQLPSDRFSAVRPKGTNSTLKIQSAKQGDTATYLCASSFTGQGGYEQYFGPGTRLTVL.

This clone was observed a few times. The germline and genes are mouse ones. The sequence runs out 1 residue before the end of the CDR3; the remainder is reconstructed from the germline J gene. The V gene is TRBV5, the J gene TRBJ2-1; TRBD2 aligns across 9 bases. Looked up from germline, CDR1 is LGHNA and CDR2 is YNLKQL (reference sequence). The V and J ends lost 0 bases and 4 bases, in that order; junction bases with no gene match: 1. CDR3 size: 15 residues. CDR3 sequence reads: CASSQDGGAYAEQFF. The part of the CDR3 DNA that was read is TGTGCCAGCAGCCAAGATGGGGGGGCGTATGCTGAGCAGTTC.

A few counts support this clone. Genes and germline are mouse. The read comes to an end 1 residue before the CDR3 does, leaving the germline J gene to fill in the end. The J gene is TRBJ2-7, the V gene TRBV26; D call uncertain. Germline values: CDR1 KGHPV, CDR2 FQNQEV (reference sequence). The germline V and J ends were trimmed by 4 bases and 4 bases, with 11 bases remaining between them. The CDR3 contains 13 residues. This chain's CDR3 is CASSPLQRYEQYF. The CDR3 bases that were read are TGTGCCAGCAGTCCCTTACAACGATATGAACAGTAC.

In its sample, this clone was seen a few times. The germline and genes are mouse ones. Read coverage stops 1 residue before the CDR3 terminus; the germline J gene supplies the remainder. J is TRBJ2-2 and V is TRBV26; TRBD1 agrees at 7 bases. Per germline, CDR1 KGHPV and CDR2 FQNQEV (reference sequence). V trimming: 5 bases; J trimming: 2 bases; junction bases outside the gene matches: 2. CDR3 length: 14 amino acids. CDR3 loop: CASSSQGNTGQLYF. The CDR3 bases that were read are TGTGCCAGCAGTTCACAGGGGAACACCGGGCAGCTCTAC.

Turning to this clone: Genes and germline are mouse. The read falls 1 residue short of the CDR3 end, and the missing part is taken from the germline J gene. This chain links TRBV2 with TRBJ2-7; D not resolved. The CDR3 loop spans 13 amino acids. V gave up 0 bases and J gave up 4 bases, with 7 bases separating them. CDR1 is LGHNA and CDR2 is YSYQKL in the germline V gene. The CDR3 loop is CASSQDPFYEQYF. The sequenced CDR3 bases are TGTGCCAGCAGCCAAGATCCCTTTTATGAACAGTAC.

With respect to this clone: The gene names here belong to mouse. The missing CDR3 end, 1 residue past where the read stops, is filled in from the germline J gene. V is TRBV16 and J is TRBJ1-1, with D possibly being TRBD1 (5 bases). This CDR3 region has 14 residues. CDR1 is SGHSA and CDR2 is FRNQAP in the germline V gene. Trimming cost V 2 bases and J 3 bases, with 10 bases left between them. CDR3 DNA (partial): TGTGCAAGCAGCTTAACGGGGGTTTACACAGAAGTCTTC. Translated, it gives CASSLTGVYTEVF. The CDR3 in its entirety is CASSLTGVYTEVFF.

This clone was counted a few times. Genes and germline are mouse. The CDR3 DNA, read in part, is TGTGCCAGCAGTCTTTCGGGACAGTACTATGCTGAGCAGTTC. It translates to CASSLSGQYYAEQF. In full, the CDR3 is CASSLSGQYYAEQFF. The chain links TRBV26 to TRBJ2-1; 7 nucleotides match TRBD1. The read terminates 1 residue ahead of where the CDR3 ends, so the germline J gene completes it. The CDR3 consists of 15 residues. V dropped 3 bases and J dropped 2; count of bases not matched to a gene: 4. The V gene's germline CDR1 is KGHPV and CDR2 FQNQEV (reference sequence).

Note on this clone: The gene names given are mouse names. The read is 1 residue too short to cover the CDR3 end, so that end is filled in from the germline J gene. This chain connects TRBV29 to TRBJ1-3; 8 bases are shared with TRBD1. Losses at the gene ends were 6 bases for V and 3 bases for J; bases not matched to a gene: 4. Germline V gives CDR1 MSHET, CDR2 SYDVDS. This CDR3 is built from 14 residues. CDR3 DNA, as far as it was read: TGTGCTAGCAGACTCGACAGGGGTGGAAATACGCTCTAT. It codes for CASRLDRGGNTLY. From start to end, the CDR3 is CASRLDRGGNTLYF.

Concerning this clone: Each gene name is a mouse one. The observed sequence ends 1 residue before the CDR3 terminus, with the missing tail filled in from the germline J gene. V is TRBV26 and J is TRBJ2-5; D might be TRBD1 (5 bases). Deletions cut 5 bases from V and 5 bases from J, with 8 bases between. Germline V gives CDR1 KGHPV, CDR2 FQNQEV (reference sequence). This CDR3 has 12 amino acids. CDR3 DNA (partial): TGTGCCAGCAGTAAAGGGGTAGACACCCAGTAC. Protein sequence: CASSKGVDTQY. The full CDR3 protein reads CASSKGVDTQYF.